This T cell receptor beta chain was documented in a study of OX40 agonist ivuxolimab in advanced cancers. V lost 1 base, J lost 7 bases, and 7 bases stayed unmatched. The CDR3 contains 15 residues. Germline V gene data show CDR1 as GTSNPN and CDR2 as SVGIG (reference sequence). Notes on the study in general: At 0.1-3.0 mg/kg, partial responders had clonal expansion among the lowest observed.

Profiled with immunoSEQ multiplex PCR; TCRdb holds only in-frame clones, not every one. Of tens of thousands of clones in the sample, over 75% were seen once. Comments on this clone: The antigen remains unidentified.

The chain joins TRBV30 to TRBJ1-6; 7 bases are shared with TRBD1. The TCR was taken from an adult with an advanced solid tumor such as melanoma, head and neck, liver or kidney cancer. This sample comprised CD4+ or CD8+ T cells sorted from blood, obtained in a trial of the OX40 agonist ivuxolimab. The CDR3 region has the DNA TGTGCCTGGAGTGATATGACAGGGTCGAATTCACCCCTCCACTTT. This encodes CAWSDMTGSNSPLHF.